One sample yielded the 25 T cell receptor beta chains listed below, sequenced in a study of control samples from healthy donors and cancer patients. Produced via immunoSEQ multiplex PCR; TCRdb's table is partial and in-frame only. The top ten clones hold roughly 13% of a sample with approximately 230,000 clones, over 75% of them seen once. The sequencing sample was made of PBMCs. The receptors shown here come from a woman aged 55-70 years with lung cancer.

The chain uses TRBV14 and TRBJ1-6; unclear D gene. Germline V lookup: CDR1 SGHDN, CDR2 FVKESK. The CDR3 extends over 13 amino acids. With 6 bases removed from V and 10 bases from J, the gap between germline ends came to 13 bases. The CDR3 DNA reads as TGTGCCAGCAGTACCTACTTGGGCTCACCCCTCCACTTT. This encodes CASSTYLGSPLHF.

The chain links TRBV5-1 to TRBJ1-1; no clear D gene. The CDR3 has 13 amino acids. V lost 9 bases and J 4 bases, leaving 16 bases between the germline ends. The germline V gene has CDR1 SGHRS and CDR2 YFSETQ. CDR3 sequence: CATSISRATEAFF. The CDR3 coding sequence is TGCGCCACTTCGATCTCGAGGGCCACTGAAGCTTTCTTT.

This clone was seen just once. J is TRBJ2-7 and V is TRBV2, with TRBD2 as a possible D gene (6 bases). This CDR3 is 15 amino acids long. Per germline, CDR1 SNHLY and CDR2 FYNNEI. V dropped 8 bases and J dropped 2 bases, with 19 bases sitting between them. CDR3 region: CASRFIGSGTYEQYF. In nucleotides, the CDR3 is TGTGCCAGCCGGTTCATAGGTAGCGGCACCTACGAGCAGTACTTC.

This chain uses TRBV5-1 with TRBJ2-2, with 7 bases lining up with TRBD1. V shed 4 bases and J 5 bases; nucleotides not matched to a gene: 5. The CDR3 loop spans 14 amino acids. Germline CDR1 is SGHRS and CDR2 is YFSETQ. The CDR3 coding sequence is TGCGCCAGCAGCGCTACAGGGGAAACCGGGGAGCTGTTTTTT. Protein product: CASSATGETGELFF. The whole variable domain, filled in from reference TRBV5-1 and TRBJ2-2, reads KAGVTQTPRYLIKTRGQQVTLSCSPISGHRSVSWYQQTPGQGLQFLFEYFSETQRNKGNFPGRFSGRQFSNSRSEMNVSTLELGDSALYLCASSATGETGELFFGEGSRLTVL.

V usage is TRBV3-1 (or the pseudogene TRBV3-2) and J usage is TRBJ2-1, with D tentatively TRBD2 (6 bases). CDR1 LGHDT and CDR2 YNNKEL come from the germline V gene (reference sequence). This CDR3 has 13 amino acids. Trimming shortened V by 1 base and J by 10 bases, and 11 bases separated the two germline ends. Written as DNA, the CDR3 is TGTGCCAGCAGCCAAGTCGGGGCGGGGGAGCAGTTCTTC. Translating it yields CASSQVGAGEQFF.

The V and J genes are TRBV7-9 and TRBJ2-2; D is possibly TRBD2 (5 bases). V was cut by 2 bases and J by 5 bases, with 18 bases left in between. The germline V gene has CDR1 SEHNR and CDR2 FQNEAQ (reference sequence). The CDR3 runs to 17 residues. Here the CDR3 reads CASSLIGGGLGTGELFF. The DNA of the CDR3 is TGTGCCAGCAGCTTAATAGGAGGCGGGCTGGGGACCGGGGAGCTGTTTTTT.

The chain recombines TRBV2 with TRBJ1-4; D remains unclear. The germline V gene encodes CDR1 SNHLY and CDR2 FYNNEI. V was shortened by 6 bases and J by 3 bases, with 14 bases between the two germline ends. CDR3 size: 15 residues. In DNA, the CDR3 is TGTGCCAGCAGCCCAGAGAGGTCGTCTAATGAAAAACTGTTTTTT. Translated: CASSPERSSNEKLFF.

The chain recombines TRBV2 with TRBJ1-1; TRBD1 is a possible D gene (5 bases). Trimming left V 2 bases short and J 4 bases short, with 8 bases between. Per the germline V gene, CDR1 is SNHLY and CDR2 is FYNNEI. The CDR3 is 13 amino acids. The CDR3 region is CASSEKGITEAFF. In DNA form, the CDR3 reads TGTGCCAGCAGTGAAAAGGGGATCACTGAAGCTTTCTTT.

This clone has just a few counts. This chain uses TRBV28 with TRBJ1-6; 7 positions agree with TRBD1. The trim removed 4 bases at V and 7 bases at J, leaving 7 bases unmatched. CDR1 is MDHEN and CDR2 is SYDVKM in the germline V gene. The CDR3 sequence is 15 residues long. The CDR3 nucleotides are TGTGCCAGCAGTTCCGCCGGGACAGCGAATTCACCCCTCCACTTT. Residues: CASSSAGTANSPLHF.

V is TRBV28 and J is TRBJ1-5, with D tentatively TRBD1 (5 bases). This CDR3 region has 13 residues. The germline gives CDR1 MDHEN, CDR2 SYDVKM. Trimming took 6 bases from V and 6 from J, leaving 12 bases between them. CDR3 in DNA: TGTGCCAGCAGGGATTGGGGACGTCAGCCCCAGCATTTT. It encodes CASRDWGRQPQHF.

V is TRBV28 and J is TRBJ1-4; D is unresolved. The germline V and J ends were trimmed by 3 bases and 7 bases, with 9 bases remaining between them. The CDR3 has 13 amino acids. CDR1 and CDR2 from the germline V gene are MDHEN and SYDVKM. In nucleotides, the CDR3 is TGTGCCAGCAGTTTTCCCCTAACTGAAAAACTGTTTTTT. Translated, it gives CASSFPLTEKLFF.

A single count supports this clone. The rearrangement links TRBV6-1 to TRBJ2-7, with TRBD1 identical over 7 bases. There are 17 residues in the CDR3. The trim removed 0 bases at V and 0 bases at J, leaving 8 bases unmatched. CDR1 is MNHNS and CDR2 is SASEGT in the germline V gene. The CDR3 DNA reads TGTGCCAGCAGTGAAGCCGGGTTGGGACAGAGCTCCTACGAGCAGTACTTC. This gives the protein CASSEAGLGQSSYEQYF.

This sequence joins TRBV7-9 and TRBJ2-3, with 7 bases aligning to TRBD2. CDR1 and CDR2 (germline): SEHNR, FQNEAQ (reference sequence). The CDR3 has 19 residues. Trimming took 2 bases from V and 0 from J; bases not matched to a gene: 14. In DNA form, the CDR3 reads TGTGCCAGCAGCTTAAATTTAGCCTGGGGGGGGTCTAGCACAGATACGCAGTATTTT. It yields the protein CASSLNLAWGGSSTDTQYF.

The chain links TRBV4-1 to TRBJ2-2; 9 bases align to TRBD2. V trimming: 5 bases; J trimming: 0 bases; junction bases outside the gene matches: 10. The CDR3 contains 18 residues. Germline CDR1 MGHRA, CDR2 YSYEKL. The CDR3 DNA is TGCGCCAGCAGCTTAAGGTCGGTAGCGGGGGCGAACACCGGGGAGCTGTTTTTT. Translated, it gives CASSLRSVAGANTGELFF.

The V call is TRBV14, the J call TRBJ1-2; D might be TRBD1 (6 bases). This CDR3 has 16 amino acids. Trimming shortened V by 4 bases and J by 4 bases, and 19 bases separated the two germline ends. Germline CDR1 is SGHDN and CDR2 is FVKESK. The CDR3 nucleotides are TGTGCCAGCAGCCCGCTACAGGGAGACCCTTTCTATGGCTACACCTTC. As protein: CASSPLQGDPFYGYTF.

The rearrangement joins TRBV6-5 to TRBJ1-2, with a possible D match to TRBD1 (5 bases). Germline CDR1 and CDR2: MNHEY and SVGAGI. The CDR3 is 13 amino acids. Trimming stripped 5 bases from V and 8 bases from J, with 15 bases between. CDR3 bases: TGTGCCAGCAGTATTCAGGGTGGGAGAGGCTACACCTTC. Its translation: CASSIQGGRGYTF.

V gene TRBV27 combines with J gene TRBJ2-1; tentative D call: TRBD2 (5 bases). The V gene lost 3 bases and the J gene lost 14 bases, with 14 bases spanning the gap. The CDR3 has 12 amino acids. Per germline, CDR1 MNHEY and CDR2 SMNVEV (reference sequence). The DNA for the CDR3 is TGTGCCAGCAGTTTCCCGGGTTCCGGGAAGTTCTTC. Its protein product is CASSFPGSGKFF.

This chain connects TRBV5-4 to TRBJ2-5, with 8 bases that match TRBD2. J lost 4 bases, V lost 4 bases, and 15 bases had no gene match. This CDR3 is 17 amino acids long. Looked up from germline, CDR1 is SGHNT and CDR2 is YYREEE (reference sequence). CDR3 nucleotides: TGTGCCAGCAGCCCGGGGGCCCGGGAGGGCCCTCGAGAGACCCAGTACTTC. Protein: CASSPGAREGPRETQYF.

The rearrangement uses TRBV5-1 and TRBJ2-7; D is unclear. V lost 1 base and J 1 base, leaving 6 bases between the germline ends. CDR3 length equals 13 residues. Germline assignment: CDR1 SGHRS and CDR2 YFSETQ. The CDR3 region is CASSLFGSYEQYF. DNA of the CDR3: TGCGCCAGCAGCTTGTTCGGTTCCTACGAGCAGTACTTC. Together with reference TRBV5-1 and TRBJ2-7, the CDR3 gives the full variable domain: KAGVTQTPRYLIKTRGQQVTLSCSPISGHRSVSWYQQTPGQGLQFLFEYFSETQRNKGNFPGRFSGRQFSNSRSEMNVSTLELGDSALYLCASSLFGSYEQYFGPGTRLTVT.

Concerning this clone itself: This sample also contains other DNA sequences that code for the same CDR3. V is TRBV5-1 and J is TRBJ2-2, with D unclear. CDR3 length: 15 residues. V dropped 0 bases and J dropped 3 bases, with 9 bases sitting between them. CDR1 and CDR2 from the germline V gene are SGHRS and YFSETQ. CDR3 bases: TGCGCCAGCAGCTTGGGTGGTGGAGACACCGGGGAGCTGTTTTTT. This encodes CASSLGGGDTGELFF.

V is TRBV27 and J is TRBJ1-2, with 8 bases lining up with TRBD1. The CDR3 sequence is 15 residues long. The ends lost 5 bases at V and 2 bases at J; junction bases unmatched: 7. Germline V CDR1 and CDR2: MNHEY, SMNVEV (reference sequence). The CDR3 protein is CASSPQGARNYGYTF. DNA of the CDR3: TGTGCCAGCAGTCCTCAGGGGGCGCGAAACTATGGCTACACCTTC.

The chain joins TRBV5-1 to TRBJ1-1, with 7 nucleotides matching TRBD1. With 4 bases clipped from V and 3 bases from J, the junction kept 9 bases outside the gene matches. There are 15 residues in the CDR3. In germline, CDR1 is SGHRS, CDR2 YFSETQ. The CDR3 region has the DNA TGCGCCAGCAGCAATAACCCGGGGACAGACACTGAAGCTTTCTTT. Its protein product is CASSNNPGTDTEAFF.

Comment on this clone: Other DNA sequences in the same sample also yield this CDR3. The chain employs TRBV12-3 or TRBV12-4 and TRBJ1-1; no clear D gene. The CDR3 is 13 amino acids. Trimming took 2 bases from V and 4 from J, leaving 8 bases between them. The CDR3 protein is CASSLTGSTEAFF. The CDR3 bases are TGTGCCAGCAGTTTAACGGGGAGCACTGAAGCTTTCTTT.

The genes are TRBV25-1 and TRBJ1-1; a weak D match, TRBD1 (6 bases). With 5 bases removed from V and 1 base from J, the gap between germline ends came to 14 bases. The CDR3 consists of 15 residues. Per germline, CDR1 MGHDK and CDR2 SYGVNS. In DNA, the CDR3 is TGTGCCAGCAGTAGGGGGGGCATCTGGAACACTGAAGCTTTCTTT. Residues: CASSRGGIWNTEAFF.

This clone showed up just a few times. The CDR3 coding sequence is TGTGCCAGCAACGGCAGGGGGCATTTTGGCTACACCTTC. This gives the protein CASNGRGHFGYTF. The V call is TRBV6-5, the J call TRBJ1-2; 8 bases map to TRBD1. Per germline, CDR1 MNHEY and CDR2 SVGAGI. This CDR3 region has 13 residues. The V segment lost 7 bases and the J segment 7 bases; nucleotides outside the gene matches: 8.